The 25 T cell receptor beta chains below were found in one sample sequenced in a study of CD8 T cells in ankylosing spondylitis. TCRdb independently ran MiXCR on the 5' RACE reads; one entry per CDR3 protein. This table holds 150,000 to 200,000 distinct CDR3 sequences, around a sixth found once. Material: blood, either unsorted or a sorted T cell fraction (not recorded which). These receptors were taken from a male donor aged 10 to 30 with ankylosing spondylitis or in good health (not recorded which).

In this sample, this clonotype turned up many times. The chain couples TRBV20-1 to TRBJ2-2, with a possible D match to TRBD1 (5 bases). V was pared by 0 bases and J by 6 bases, with 5 bases between. This CDR3 comprises 12 residues. CDR1 DFQATT and CDR2 SNEGSKA come from the germline V gene (reference sequence). The CDR3 DNA sequence: TGCAGTGCTAGAGAACAGGCCGGGGAGCTGTTTTTT. Translation: CSAREQAGELFF.

Ten or more counts support this clonotype. The genes are TRBV28 and TRBJ2-3; possible D gene TRBD2, 6 bases. V lost 2 bases and J lost 1, with 10 bases in between. The germline gives CDR1 MDHEN, CDR2 SYDVKM. This CDR3 contains 15 residues. The CDR3 is CASSLVADGTDTQYF. The CDR3 bases are TGTGCCAGCAGTTTAGTAGCGGATGGCACAGATACGCAGTATTTT.

The rearrangement joins TRBV29-1 to TRBJ1-2; a possible D gene is TRBD1 (5 bases). CDR1 and CDR2 from the germline V gene are SQVTM and ANQGSEA. The CDR3 is 13 residues long. The CDR3 reads CSASGGAIYGYTF. The CDR3 DNA sequence: TGCAGTGCCTCCGGGGGAGCGATCTATGGCTACACCTTC.

This clonotype has a count of ten or more. The J gene is TRBJ2-3, the V gene TRBV3-1; 7 bases line up with TRBD1. The ends lost 3 bases at V and 2 bases at J; junction bases unmatched: 2. The V gene's germline CDR1 is LGHDT and CDR2 YNNKEL (reference sequence). This CDR3 has 14 residues. The CDR3, as DNA: TGTGCCAGCAGCCAGGGACAGTTCACAGATACGCAGTATTTT. This codes for CASSQGQFTDTQYF.

This clonotype has a count of ten or more. The chain is built from TRBV30 and TRBJ2-3, with 11 bases that match TRBD1. There are 16 residues in the CDR3. From germline, CDR1 is GTSNPN and CDR2 SVGIG (reference sequence). The ends lost 5 bases at V and 1 base at J; junction bases unmatched: 8. Written as DNA, the CDR3 is TGTGCCTGGGGCCCCGGGACAGGGGGAGGCACAGATACGCAGTATTTT. Translated: CAWGPGTGGGTDTQYF.

The sample holds many counts of this clonotype. The chain has TRBV20-1 and TRBJ2-5; D unclear. V was clipped by 6 bases and J by 4 bases, with 6 bases between them. In germline, CDR1 is DFQATT, CDR2 SNEGSKA (reference sequence). This CDR3 comprises 10 residues. CDR3 nucleotides: TGCAGTGCCGGAAGAGAGACCCAGTACTTC. Its protein is CSAGRETQYF.

This clonotype was observed many times. The gene calls are TRBV6-2 or TRBV6-3 and TRBJ2-3; 10 bases align to TRBD2. This CDR3 has 15 amino acids. The V segment lost 3 bases and the J segment 6 bases; nucleotides outside the gene matches: 6. The germline gives CDR1 MNHEY, CDR2 SVGEGT. The CDR3 here is CASSYAQGLADTQYF. CDR3 bases: TGTGCCAGCAGTTATGCGCAGGGACTAGCGGATACGCAGTATTTT.

This clonotype was found many times. This chain links TRBV7-6 with TRBJ2-3; 9 positions match TRBD2. The CDR3 has 15 residues. Germline values: CDR1 SGHVS, CDR2 FNYEAQ. Trimming removed 2 bases from V and 6 bases from J; junction bases left unmatched: 6. The CDR3 DNA reads TGTGCCAGCAGCTTAAGTCTAGCGGGACAGGATACGCAGTATTTT. Amino acids: CASSLSLAGQDTQYF.

This clonotype was seen repeatedly, ten times or more. V is TRBV7-2 and J is TRBJ1-6; no reliable D call. The V gene's germline CDR1 is SGHTA and CDR2 FQGNSA. The CDR3 is 15 amino acids. The V end was cut by 5 bases, the J end by 10 bases, with 18 bases between. In nucleotides, the CDR3 is TGTGCCAGCAGCCCCCCCGTTGGGTTACAGTCACCCCTCCACTTT. This gives the protein CASSPPVGLQSPLHF.

This clonotype occurred many times. The chain couples TRBV12-3 or TRBV12-4 to TRBJ2-3, with 7 bases matching TRBD1. The CDR3 contains 15 residues. V was pared by 6 bases and J by 4 bases, with 10 bases of the junction left unmatched. This CDR3 is CASSPDRVGADTQYF. For the CDR3, the DNA is TGTGCCAGCAGCCCAGACAGGGTCGGGGCAGATACGCAGTATTTT.

This chain links TRBV29-1 with TRBJ2-1; D may be TRBD1 (5 bases). The CDR3 is 14 amino acids. Germline V gene sequence: CDR1 SQVTM, CDR2 ANQGSEA. Trimming pared 2 bases from V and 0 bases from J, leaving 8 bases between. DNA for the CDR3: TGCAGCGTTGAAAGGGGAACCTCCTACAATGAGCAGTTCTTC. This codes for CSVERGTSYNEQFF.

This clonotype was counted at least ten times. This chain links TRBV29-1 with TRBJ2-1, with 8 bases aligning to TRBD1. Trimming removed 4 bases from V and 1 base from J; junction bases left unmatched: 9. Per the germline V gene, CDR1 is SQVTM and CDR2 is ANQGSEA. The CDR3 totals 16 residues. The CDR3 here is CSVGPRQGPSYNEQFF. The DNA for the CDR3 is TGCAGCGTTGGACCTAGACAGGGGCCGTCCTACAATGAGCAGTTCTTC.

The chain uses TRBV29-1 and TRBJ2-1; 7 bases align to TRBD2. CDR1 SQVTM and CDR2 ANQGSEA come from the germline V gene. The CDR3 sequence is 13 residues long. V lost 5 bases, J lost 2 bases, and 3 bases stayed unmatched. CDR3 in DNA: TGCAGCGTTTCAAGCGGGACCTACAATGAGCAGTTCTTC. It codes for CSVSSGTYNEQFF.

This clonotype came up many times. The chain carries TRBV5-1 and TRBJ2-2; maybe TRBD2 (6 bases). Germline V gives CDR1 SGHRS, CDR2 YFSETQ. This CDR3 region has 15 residues. Trimming stripped 2 bases from V and 0 bases from J, with 8 bases between. As DNA, the CDR3 is TGCGCCAGCAGCTTCGGGGGATCGAACACCGGGGAGCTGTTTTTT. Translated: CASSFGGSNTGELFF. The full variable domain, its missing parts supplied by reference TRBV5-1 and TRBJ2-2, is KAGVTQTPRYLIKTRGQQVTLSCSPISGHRSVSWYQQTPGQGLQFLFEYFSETQRNKGNFPGRFSGRQFSNSRSEMNVSTLELGDSALYLCASSFGGSNTGELFFGEGSRLTVL.

This clonotype was seen more than once but under ten times. The chain has TRBV5-4 and TRBJ2-3; 11 nucleotides line up with TRBD2. Trimming at V came to 0 bases and at J to 8 bases, leaving 8 bases not matched to a gene. The length of the CDR3 is 16 residues. The germline CDR1 and CDR2 sequences are SGHNT and YYREEE (reference sequence). CDR3 nucleotide sequence: TGTGCCAGCAGCTTGGGGGAAAGACTAGCGGGGACTACGCAGTATTTT. As protein: CASSLGERLAGTTQYF.

CDR3: CSATGQSGTYEQYF. The CDR3 DNA is TGCAGTGCTACGGGACAGTCCGGTACCTACGAGCAGTACTTC. The chain joins TRBV20-1 to TRBJ2-7; 7 positions agree with TRBD1. This CDR3 has 14 residues. Germline loops: CDR1 DFQATT, CDR2 SNEGSKA (reference sequence). Trimming took 4 bases from V and 2 from J; bases not matched to a gene: 8.

This clonotype was seen repeatedly, ten times or more. The chain couples TRBV12-3 or TRBV12-4 to TRBJ1-5; D uncertain. The CDR3 runs 14 residues. The V end lost 2 bases, the J end lost 6 bases, and 11 bases lay between the germline ends. Here the CDR3 reads CASSLLQRSQPQHF. The CDR3 DNA is TGTGCCAGCAGTTTACTACAAAGGAGTCAGCCCCAGCATTTT.

The sample holds many counts of this clonotype. The chain has TRBV6-2 or TRBV6-3 and TRBJ2-2; D is unclear. This CDR3 spans 12 amino acids. CDR1 and CDR2 (germline): MNHEY, SVGEGT. Trimming left V 2 bases short and J 7 bases short, with 5 bases between. CDR3 amino acids: CASSYMVGELFF. The CDR3 region has the DNA TGTGCCAGCAGTTACATGGTCGGGGAGCTGTTTTTT.

This clonotype was seen many times. The chain is built from TRBV12-3 or TRBV12-4 and TRBJ2-1; D is possibly TRBD1 or TRBD2 (6 bases each). CDR3 length: 14 amino acids. V was cut by 1 base and J by 5 bases, with 9 bases left in between. The CDR3 region has the DNA TGTGCCAGCAGTTTAGACGGGGGCCACAATGAGCAGTTCTTC. This codes for CASSLDGGHNEQFF.

DNA for the CDR3: TGTGCCTGGACTGTTTCCTACGAGCAGTACTTC. It is translated as CAWTVSYEQYF. The V call is TRBV30, the J call TRBJ2-7; no clear D gene. V gave up 4 bases and J gave up 1 base, with 5 bases separating them. The CDR3 is made up of 11 amino acids. Germline values: CDR1 GTSNPN, CDR2 SVGIG (reference sequence).

This chain uses TRBV4-2 with TRBJ2-7; no clear D. CDR1 is LGHNA, CDR2 YNFKEQ, per germline. V was pared by 2 bases and J by 3 bases, with 11 bases between. This CDR3 is 14 amino acids long. DNA of the CDR3: TGTGCCAGCAGCCAACGGGCTGGGAACTACGAGCAGTACTTC. It specifies CASSQRAGNYEQYF.

This clonotype was seen at least ten times. The chain combines TRBV7-2 with TRBJ2-5; 7 bases match TRBD2. V shed 8 bases and J 5 bases; nucleotides not matched to a gene: 14. This CDR3 has 15 amino acids. Germline CDR1 and CDR2: SGHTA and FQGNSA. The CDR3 reads CASQAGPIPLETQYF. In DNA, the CDR3 is TGTGCCAGCCAAGCGGGACCAATCCCCTTGGAGACCCAGTACTTC.

This clonotype was picked up many times. The rearrangement uses TRBV3-1 and TRBJ2-2; 12 bases line up with TRBD2. The CDR3 spans 17 residues. The germline V gene has CDR1 LGHDT and CDR2 YNNKEL (reference sequence). J gave up 1 base and V 5 bases, and 5 bases lay outside the gene matches. CDR3 in DNA: TGTGCCAGCAGCTCCTCGGGACTAGCGGGGAACACCGGGGAGCTGTTTTTT. Translation gives CASSSSGLAGNTGELFF.

At least ten counts were recorded for this clonotype. V gene TRBV29-1 combines with J gene TRBJ2-5, with 14 nucleotides matching TRBD2. Germline trimming cut 7 bases from V and 6 bases from J; bases unmatched to any gene: 7. The CDR3 is 14 amino acids. The V gene's germline CDR1 is SQVTM and CDR2 ANQGSEA. The CDR3 loop reads CSDRGLAGVQTQYF. As DNA, the CDR3 is TGCAGCGACCGGGGACTAGCGGGAGTGCAGACCCAGTACTTC.

This clonotype was picked up many times. CDR3 sequence: CASSQEAGQGFAGELFF. CDR3 sequence (DNA): TGCGCCAGCAGCCAAGAAGCGGGACAGGGGTTTGCCGGGGAGCTGTTTTTT. The chain employs TRBV4-1 and TRBJ2-2, with TRBD1 matching 10 bases. Per the germline V gene, CDR1 is MGHRA and CDR2 is YSYEKL. The CDR3 consists of 17 residues. V was pared by 0 bases and J by 6 bases, with 7 bases of the junction left unmatched.